These 31 T cell receptor beta chains were sequenced from one sample in a study of T cell changes during pregnancy in multiple sclerosis. Only in-frame clones appear in the TCRdb table, and some are missing; sequencing was by immunoSEQ multiplex PCR. The table lists some 27,000 clones, around 90% of them singletons. The source was CD8+ T cells from peripheral blood mononuclear cells, collected before pregnancy. The source of these receptors is a female donor with multiple sclerosis, enrolled in a pregnancy study.

This clone has just one count. The rearrangement links TRBV4-1 to TRBJ2-7, with 9 bases matching TRBD1. CDR1 MGHRA and CDR2 YSYEKL come from the germline V gene. CDR3 length: 15 amino acids. With V trimmed by 2 bases and J by 5 bases, 7 bases remained unmatched. The CDR3 nucleotides are TGCGCCAGCAGCCAACCGGGACAGGGTCTCAACGAGCAGTACTTC. It translates to CASSQPGQGLNEQYF.

CDR3 DNA: TGCGCCAGCAGCCAAGATCTTGAGAGCGCTGAAGCTTTCTTT. Its translation is CASSQDLESAEAFF. The chain joins TRBV4-1 to TRBJ1-1, with D hard to call. The CDR3 runs to 14 residues. Germline assignment: CDR1 MGHRA and CDR2 YSYEKL. The V gene lost 0 bases and the J gene lost 6 bases, with 11 bases spanning the gap.

The genes are TRBV7-6 and TRBJ2-1; TRBD1 matches at 8 bases. With V trimmed by 4 bases and J by 4 bases, 6 bases remained unmatched. Germline CDR1 and CDR2: SGHVS and FNYEAQ. This CDR3 is built from 15 residues. The CDR3: CASSSRTGPYNEQFF. CDR3 nucleotides: TGTGCCAGCAGCTCGAGGACAGGGCCTTACAATGAGCAGTTCTTC.

The rearrangement uses TRBV25-1 and TRBJ2-5; TRBD2 is a possible D gene (7 bases). Trimming removed 5 bases at V and 3 bases at J, with 16 bases between. The germline V gene encodes CDR1 MGHDK and CDR2 SYGVNS. The CDR3 is 15 amino acids. The CDR3 reads CASSTNEGGEETQYF. CDR3 nucleotides: TGTGCCAGCAGTACCAATGAGGGGGGGGAAGAGACCCAGTACTTC.

This clone was observed a single time. CDR3 bases: TGTGCCAGCAGAATAATGGGGGGAGATACGCAGTATTTT. Its protein is CASRIMGGDTQYF. This chain connects TRBV27 to TRBJ2-3; D possibly corresponds to TRBD2 (6 bases). V was shortened by 6 bases and J by 5 bases, with 12 bases between the two germline ends. The germline gives CDR1 MNHEY, CDR2 SMNVEV (reference sequence). The CDR3 contains 13 residues.

V gene TRBV11-3 combines with J gene TRBJ2-5, with TRBD2 matching over 14 bases. The V and J ends lost 5 bases and 4 bases, in that order; junction bases with no gene match: 12. Germline assignment: CDR1 SGHNT and CDR2 YENEEA. There are 18 residues in the CDR3. The CDR3 here is CASSLGLAGASRGETQYF. CDR3 coding DNA: TGTGCCAGCAGCCTGGGACTAGCGGGGGCCTCGAGGGGAGAGACCCAGTACTTC.

This clone was counted a single time. The chain uses TRBV6-5 and TRBJ1-4, with 10 positions matching TRBD1. CDR1 is MNHEY and CDR2 is SVGAGI in the germline V gene. CDR3 length: 14 amino acids. V lost 4 bases, J lost 8 bases, and 4 bases stayed unmatched. Written as DNA, the CDR3 is TGTGCCAGCAGTTTGGGACAGGGGAGCGAAAAACTGTTTTTT. Protein product: CASSLGQGSEKLFF.

The chain uses TRBV27 and TRBJ2-1; the match to TRBD2 covers 11 bases. The CDR3 spans 15 residues. Germline values: CDR1 MNHEY, CDR2 SMNVEV (reference sequence). V shed 5 bases, J shed 9 bases, and the junction held 9 bases outside the gene matches. CDR3 sequence: CASSISGGASGEQFF. The CDR3 DNA sequence: TGTGCCAGCAGTATTAGCGGGGGGGCCTCAGGTGAGCAGTTCTTC.

V gene TRBV5-8 combines with J gene TRBJ2-1, with 9 bases matching TRBD1. This CDR3 region has 15 residues. Germline values: CDR1 SGHTS, CDR2 YDEGEE. The trim removed 7 bases at V and 12 bases at J, leaving 17 bases unmatched. The CDR3 DNA reads as TGTGCCAGCCGACTACCTGGGACAGGGTACATCGGGCAGTTCTTC. Its translation is CASRLPGTGYIGQFF.

The CDR3 region has the DNA TGTGCCAGCAGCCTTGGATCAGGCTACGAGCAGTACTTC. Its protein product is CASSLGSGYEQYF. The chain recombines TRBV5-6 with TRBJ2-7; no firm D call. In germline, CDR1 is SGHDT, CDR2 YYEEEE. V was clipped by 4 bases and J by 3 bases, with 11 bases between them. The CDR3 length is 13 residues.

This clone was recorded only once. CDR3 in amino acids: CASGAGGETDTQYF. As DNA, the CDR3 is TGTGCCAGTGGAGCGGGGGGCGAGACAGATACGCAGTATTTT. This chain connects TRBV6-4 to TRBJ2-3; TRBD2 aligns across 9 bases. Losses at the gene ends were 9 bases for V and 3 bases for J; bases not matched to a gene: 7. The CDR3 contains 14 residues. Germline V gene data show CDR1 as MRHNA and CDR2 as SNTAGT.

This clone appeared once. This chain links TRBV7-9 with TRBJ2-4, with D maybe TRBD1 (6 bases). The CDR3 has 14 amino acids. The germline gives CDR1 SEHNR, CDR2 FQNEAQ (reference sequence). The V end was cut by 5 bases, the J end by 2 bases, with 10 bases between. CDR3 sequence: CASSPRDTKNIQYF. CDR3 DNA: TGTGCCAGCAGCCCCCGGGACACCAAAAACATTCAGTACTTC.

This clone was counted between two and nine times. The chain links TRBV6-5 to TRBJ2-3; 11 bases match TRBD2. V was clipped by 6 bases and J by 6 bases; unmatched bases: 8. In germline, CDR1 is MNHEY, CDR2 SVGAGI. This CDR3 spans 15 amino acids. CDR3 nucleotide sequence: TGTGCCAGCAGCTCCACTAGCGGGGGCGCGGATACGCAGTATTTT. It is translated as CASSSTSGGADTQYF.

This clone was seen only once. The chain has TRBV29-1 and TRBJ2-7, with 7 nucleotides matching TRBD1. This CDR3 spans 15 amino acids. Per germline, CDR1 SQVTM and CDR2 ANQGSEA. The V and J ends lost 1 base and 3 bases, in that order; junction bases with no gene match: 9. Here the CDR3 reads CSVEAPGTAHYEQYF. CDR3 nucleotides: TGCAGCGTTGAAGCCCCCGGGACAGCACACTACGAGCAGTACTTC.

The chain carries TRBV7-9 and TRBJ1-2, with D unresolved. The length of the CDR3 is 14 residues. Germline CDR1 and CDR2: SEHNR and FQNEAQ (reference sequence). Trimming took 5 bases from V and 1 from J, leaving 11 bases between them. CDR3 bases: TGTGCCAGCAGCCTTTTTCCAGATAACTATGGCTACACCTTC. Residues: CASSLFPDNYGYTF.

V is TRBV4-3 and J is TRBJ1-4; perhaps TRBD1 as D (5 bases). Germline V gives CDR1 LGHNA, CDR2 YSLEER. There are 15 residues in the CDR3. V lost 0 bases and J lost 7, with 12 bases in between. The CDR3 protein is CASSQDPGVGEKLFF. The CDR3 DNA follows: TGCGCCAGCAGCCAAGATCCGGGGGTTGGTGAAAAACTGTTTTTT.

The chain carries TRBV6-1 and TRBJ2-1; 11 bases match TRBD1. This CDR3 is built from 15 residues. The V gene end was trimmed by 5 bases and the J gene end by 3 bases; junction bases not matched to a gene: 3. Germline-derived CDR1 and CDR2 are MNHNS and SASEGT. CDR3 DNA: TGTGCCAGCAGTCCCGGGACAGGGGGCTACAATGAGCAGTTCTTC. Translated, it gives CASSPGTGGYNEQFF.

This chain links TRBV27 with TRBJ1-4, with 10 bases identical to TRBD1. The germline CDR1 and CDR2 sequences are MNHEY and SMNVEV (reference sequence). This CDR3 comprises 14 residues. V lost 2 bases to trimming and J lost 8 bases; unmatched junction nucleotides: 2. The CDR3 here is CASSLGTGAEKLFF. CDR3 nucleotide sequence: TGTGCCAGCAGTTTAGGGACAGGGGCGGAAAAACTGTTTTTT. Supplemented by reference TRBV27 and TRBJ1-4, the full variable domain reads EAQVTQNPRYLITVTGKKLTVTCSQNMNHEYMSWYRQDPGLGLRQIYYSMNVEVTDKGDVPEGYKVSRKEKRNFPLILESPSPNQTSLYFCASSLGTGAEKLFFGSGTQLSVL.

The chain has TRBV30 and TRBJ1-4; D ambiguous. This CDR3 region has 14 residues. The germline V gene has CDR1 GTSNPN and CDR2 SVGIG (reference sequence). The V and J ends lost 0 bases and 3 bases respectively, with 8 bases between them. The CDR3 loop reads CAWSVGQPNEKLFF. The CDR3 DNA follows: TGTGCCTGGAGTGTTGGGCAGCCTAATGAAAAACTGTTTTTT.

This clone showed up just once. The chain employs TRBV28 and TRBJ2-3; 7 bases are a match to TRBD1. CDR3 length: 14 residues. With 7 bases clipped from V and 2 bases from J, the junction kept 6 bases outside the gene matches. Per the germline V gene, CDR1 is MDHEN and CDR2 is SYDVKM. CDR3 amino acids: CASTPGQSTDTQYF. CDR3 DNA sequence: TGTGCCAGCACCCCGGGACAGTCCACAGATACGCAGTATTTT.

This rearrangement joins TRBV2 to TRBJ2-7, with TRBD1 identical over 7 bases. J gave up 3 bases and V 10 bases, and 9 bases lay outside the gene matches. The germline V gene encodes CDR1 SNHLY and CDR2 FYNNEI. The CDR3 contains 13 residues. The CDR3 DNA reads as TGTGCCACCCGACAGGGAGAGAGCTACGAGCAGTACTTC. Protein: CATRQGESYEQYF.

V and J are TRBV27 and TRBJ2-7; 11 nucleotides match TRBD1. The length of the CDR3 is 15 residues. Unmatched junction bases numbered 6, after V lost 6 bases and J lost 2 bases. The germline V gene has CDR1 MNHEY and CDR2 SMNVEV (reference sequence). The CDR3 nucleotides are TGTGCCAGCAGCCTCGGACAGGGGGCTCCCTACGAGCAGTACTTC. It is translated as CASSLGQGAPYEQYF.

By proportion, this clone is medium-sized. The V and J genes are TRBV30 and TRBJ1-1, with 9 bases that match TRBD1. CDR1 GTSNPN and CDR2 SVGIG come from the germline V gene (reference sequence). The CDR3 totals 16 residues. V shed 2 bases and J 1 base; nucleotides not matched to a gene: 8. The CDR3 coding sequence is TGTGCCTGGAGTCCCTTTTCGACAGGGGGGAACACTGAAGCTTTCTTT. Translated: CAWSPFSTGGNTEAFF.

The chain couples TRBV13 to TRBJ2-1, with D unclear. V shed 1 base and J shed 12 bases, with 10 bases lying between them. The CDR3 is 12 residues long. Germline values: CDR1 PRHDT, CDR2 FYEKMQ (reference sequence). CDR3 sequence: CASSLAGHVQFF. In nucleotides, the CDR3 is TGTGCCAGCAGCTTAGCCGGTCACGTGCAGTTCTTC.

V is TRBV10-2 and J is TRBJ2-3, with a tentative D call TRBD2 (6 bases). The V end was cut by 7 bases, the J end by 1 base, with 12 bases between. CDR3 length: 14 amino acids. Germline CDR1 WSHSY, CDR2 SAAADI. CDR3 residues: CASTGGTGTDTQYF. CDR3 DNA: TGCGCCAGCACTGGGGGGACCGGCACAGATACGCAGTATTTT.

The rearrangement uses TRBV11-2 and TRBJ2-7, with D possibly being TRBD2 (5 bases). This CDR3 has 14 residues. Germline-derived CDR1 and CDR2 are SGHAT and FQNNGV. V lost 5 bases, J lost 2 bases, and 13 bases lay in between. The CDR3 DNA sequence: TGTGCCAGCAGCCTCACCCGGGGAACCTACGAGCAGTACTTC. This translates into CASSLTRGTYEQYF.

The chain has TRBV19 and TRBJ2-1; 8 bases match TRBD2. CDR1 and CDR2 (germline): LNHDA, SQIVND (reference sequence). The CDR3 sequence is 13 residues long. Trimming removed 7 bases from V and 7 bases from J; junction bases left unmatched: 6. The CDR3 spells CASNVGGGNEQFF. CDR3 bases: TGTGCCAGTAATGTCGGGGGGGGGAATGAGCAGTTCTTC.

The chain links TRBV5-1 to TRBJ2-2, with D possibly being TRBD1 (6 bases). The CDR3 loop spans 14 amino acids. Germline values: CDR1 SGHRS, CDR2 YFSETQ. V was cut by 2 bases and J by 7 bases, with 12 bases left in between. CDR3 in amino acids: CASSLAGVIGELFF. The DNA of the CDR3 is TGCGCCAGCAGCTTAGCAGGGGTGATCGGGGAGCTGTTTTTT.

This rearrangement joins TRBV6-5 to TRBJ2-2; 7 bases map to TRBD1. Germline V gene data show CDR1 as MNHEY and CDR2 as SVGAGI. The V gene end was trimmed by 8 bases and the J gene end by 5 bases; junction bases not matched to a gene: 8. The CDR3 has 14 residues. The DNA for the CDR3 is TGTGCCAGCGGCGTTTCAGGGGGAACCGGGGAGCTGTTTTTT. Its protein is CASGVSGGTGELFF.

The rearrangement joins TRBV9 to TRBJ1-1, with a weak D call TRBD1 (5 bases). This CDR3 spans 15 amino acids. The V and J ends lost 6 bases and 2 bases respectively, with 17 bases between them. Per the germline V gene, CDR1 is SGDLS and CDR2 is YYNGEE. CDR3 in amino acids: CASNQGSVQNTEAFF. CDR3 sequence (DNA): TGTGCCAGCAACCAGGGTTCAGTGCAAAACACTGAAGCTTTCTTT.

The J gene is TRBJ1-1, the V gene TRBV4-1; the D is unclear. The CDR3 runs to 14 residues. The V gene lost 0 bases and the J gene lost 3 bases, with 8 bases spanning the gap. In germline, CDR1 is MGHRA, CDR2 YSYEKL. CDR3 in DNA: TGCGCCAGCAGCCAAGATCCCGCAGACACTGAAGCTTTCTTT. Translating gives CASSQDPADTEAFF.